This TCR beta chain was captured by sequencing in a study of Ad26.COV2.S vaccination and SARS-CoV-2 variants. For the study at large: Ad26.COV2.S given intramuscularly, once or twice 56 days apart.

The repertoire was sequenced with immunoSEQ multiplex PCR; TCRdb's copy has only in-frame clones and lacks some. The repertoire holds about 350,000 clones, roughly nine tenths seen once, with 6.4% in the top ten. This clone was detected only once. Its antigen is as yet unknown. The ends were cut back, 2 bases at V and 6 bases at J, with 11 bases in the middle. CDR1 is MNHEY and CDR2 is SVGEGT in the germline V gene. CDR3 size: 14 residues. Regarding the study as a whole: It was found that vaccine and placebo recipients had similar non-spike TCR breadth. Reported findings describe substantial breadth in spike-specific CD8+ and CD4+ T cell responses following vaccination.

The treatment: some 20 received Ad26.COV2.S at low or high dose, single or two shots; roughly five received placebo; per-sample allocation not given. Sampling occurred on day 63 after the first vaccine or placebo injection. An Ad26 vector expressing Wuhan-strain SARS-CoV-2 spike constituted the vaccine. The source was peripheral blood, collected in a trial of Ad26.COV2.S vaccine versus placebo. This TCR was sampled from a person aged 18-60 years who received the Ad26.COV2.S COVID-19 vaccine or a placebo. V and J are TRBV6-2 or TRBV6-3 and TRBJ1-5; TRBD1 is a possible D gene (6 bases). The CDR3 nucleotides read TGTGCCAGCAGTTACCGCGGGGGGGCTCAGCCCCAGCATTTT. It specifies CASSYRGGAQPQHF.